The present TCR beta chain was sequenced within a study of T cell changes during pregnancy in multiple sclerosis (dated by TCRdb to about 2019). About the study as a whole: Changes in the T cell repertoire over the course of pregnancy were examined in this study in women with multiple sclerosis.

The CDR3 runs 15 residues from the cysteine to the phenylalanine. Only the CDR3 DNA is retained, 45 bases long and in frame from the first base. Clipping removes 4 bases from V and 2 bases from J, with 11 as the unmatched junction base count. Taken from the germline V gene (reference sequence), the CDR1 and CDR2 loops are GTSNPN and SVGIG. Regarding this clone: It lacks a known antigen. No much larger clone exists at a distance of one base, and base qualities are not known.

Library preparation employed the immunoSEQ multiplex PCR assay. TCRdb's version of the immuneACCESS table is confined to in-frame rearrangements and falls short of the full clone set. An unresolved V gene accounts for under half of the shortfall where checked; the remainder is of unknown origin. For this sample there are around 70,000 clones; 90% to 95% appear just once. Roughly 1.5% of the sample comes from the top ten. This TCR was recovered from a female donor with multiple sclerosis, enrolled in a pregnancy study. The sequencing used peripheral blood, collected after pregnancy. The V and J genes are TRBV30 and TRBJ2-7; TRBD2 matches 7 bases in the middle. CDR3 region: CAWTLGGSGAYEQYF. The DNA sequence follows: TGTGCCTGGACCCTCGGCGGGAGTGGTGCCTACGAGCAGTACTTC. Supplemented by the reference TRBV30 and TRBJ2-7 proteins around the CDR3, the complete variable domain is SQTIHQWPATLVQPVGSPLSLECTVEGTSNPNLYWYRQAAGRGLQLLFYSVGIGQISSEVPQNLSASRPQDRQFILSSKKLLLSDSGFYLCAWTLGGSGAYEQYFGPGTRLTVT.